The rows below give T cell receptor beta chains drawn from one sample of a study of OX40 agonist ivuxolimab in advanced cancers. The table came from immunoSEQ multiplex PCR; TCRdb's copy has only in-frame clones and leaves some out. The repertoire holds 55,000 to 80,000 clones, with about 90% as singletons. The starting material was CD4+ or CD8+ T cells sorted from blood, obtained in a trial of the OX40 agonist ivuxolimab. The receptor source for this set is an adult with an advanced solid tumor such as melanoma, head and neck, liver or kidney cancer. The CDR3 runs from the conserved cysteine through the conserved F or W. The D gene is left open where the match is weak. Part of the rows lack a size; the others show once, few, many or a class for expanded clones.

v_call: TRBV11-3
clone_size: NA
j_call: TRBJ1-1
d_call: NA
cdr3_length: 13
cdr3_aa: CASSLDSATEAFF
cdr3_nt: TGTGCCAGCAGCTTAGACAGTGCCACTGAAGCTTTCTTT

v_call: TRBV10-3
clone_size: NA
j_call: TRBJ2-4
d_call: NA
cdr3_length: 16
cdr3_aa: CAISENNGLAKNIQYF
cdr3_nt: TGTGCCATCAGTGAGAATAACGGTCTAGCCAAAAACATTCAGTACTTC

v_call: TRBV6-5
clone_size: NA
j_call: TRBJ2-7
d_call: TRBD1
cdr3_length: 15
cdr3_aa: CASSYQDRAGRVQYF
cdr3_nt: TGTGCCAGCAGTTACCAGGACAGGGCTGGTCGGGTGCAGTACTTC

v_call: TRBV28
clone_size: NA
j_call: TRBJ2-7
d_call: NA
cdr3_length: 14
cdr3_aa: CASSLFKPNYEQYF
cdr3_nt: TGTGCCAGCAGTTTGTTCAAACCCAACTACGAGCAGTACTTC

v_call: TRBV5-5
clone_size: NA
j_call: TRBJ1-1
d_call: NA
cdr3_length: 16
cdr3_aa: CASSLVGTRETQGAFF
cdr3_nt: TGTGCCAGCAGCCTCGTGGGTACCCGGGAGACCCAGGGAGCTTTCTTT

v_call: TRBV4-1
clone_size: NA
j_call: TRBJ1-1
d_call: NA
cdr3_length: 15
cdr3_aa: CASSQDTYSLTEAFF
cdr3_nt: TGCGCCAGCAGCCAAGACACTTACAGCCTCACTGAAGCTTTCTTT

v_call: TRBV6-6
clone_size: NA
j_call: TRBJ2-7
d_call: NA
cdr3_length: 14
cdr3_aa: CASSRGLPRYEQYF
cdr3_nt: TGTGCCAGCAGTAGGGGACTCCCTCGCTACGAGCAGTACTTC

v_call: TRBV28
clone_size: NA
j_call: TRBJ1-4
d_call: TRBD1
cdr3_length: 16
cdr3_aa: CASSQFGTVDNEKLFF
cdr3_nt: TGTGCCAGCAGTCAGTTCGGGACAGTCGATAATGAAAAACTGTTTTTT

v_call: TRBV5-5
clone_size: NA
j_call: TRBJ2-5
d_call: NA
cdr3_length: 15
cdr3_aa: CASRRQGVGEETQYF
cdr3_nt: TGTGCCAGCAGGCGCCAGGGAGTAGGCGAGGAGACCCAGTACTTC

v_call: TRBV29-1
clone_size: NA
j_call: TRBJ1-2
d_call: NA
cdr3_length: 13
cdr3_aa: CSVETSRAYGYTF
cdr3_nt: TGCAGCGTTGAAACCTCCAGGGCCTATGGCTACACCTTC

v_call: TRBV2
clone_size: NA
j_call: TRBJ2-2
d_call: NA
cdr3_length: 16
cdr3_aa: CASSPQQGSYTGELFF
cdr3_nt: TGTGCCAGCAGTCCCCAGCAGGGGTCATACACCGGGGAGCTGTTTTTT

v_call: TRBV28
clone_size: once
j_call: TRBJ1-5
d_call: NA
cdr3_length: 14
cdr3_aa: CASSRLEGNQPQHF
cdr3_nt: TGTGCCAGCAGCCGCCTCGAGGGCAATCAGCCCCAGCATTTT

v_call: TRBV6-1
clone_size: NA
j_call: TRBJ2-7
d_call: NA
cdr3_length: 12
cdr3_aa: CASTSTVYEQYF
cdr3_nt: TGTGCCAGCACCTCGACAGTCTACGAGCAGTACTTC

v_call: TRBV5-8
clone_size: NA
j_call: TRBJ2-2
d_call: TRBD1
cdr3_length: 13
cdr3_aa: CASSIQGFGELFF
cdr3_nt: TGTGCCAGCAGCATACAGGGGTTCGGGGAGCTGTTTTTT

v_call: TRBV14
clone_size: few
j_call: TRBJ2-6
d_call: NA
cdr3_length: 15
cdr3_aa: CASSQPGVGANVLTF
cdr3_nt: TGTGCCAGCAGCCAACCAGGGGTTGGGGCCAACGTCCTGACTTTC

v_call: TRBV2
clone_size: NA
j_call: TRBJ2-1
d_call: NA
cdr3_length: 14
cdr3_aa: CASSGTGVRNEQFF
cdr3_nt: TGTGCCAGCAGTGGGACGGGAGTACGCAATGAGCAGTTCTTC

v_call: TRBV6-1
clone_size: NA
j_call: TRBJ1-5
d_call: NA
cdr3_length: 17
cdr3_aa: CASSEMMGGFSNQPQHF
cdr3_nt: TGTGCCAGCAGTGAAATGATGGGGGGCTTTAGCAATCAGCCCCAGCATTTT

v_call: TRBV29-1
clone_size: NA
j_call: TRBJ2-2
d_call: TRBD1
cdr3_length: 13
cdr3_aa: CSTLTGSTGELFF
cdr3_nt: TGCAGCACCCTGACAGGGAGCACCGGGGAGCTGTTTTTT

v_call: TRBV6-5
clone_size: NA
j_call: TRBJ2-5
d_call: NA
cdr3_length: 11
cdr3_aa: CASSLGKTQYF
cdr3_nt: TGTGCCAGCAGTTTGGGGAAGACCCAGTACTTC

v_call: TRBV7-9
clone_size: NA
j_call: TRBJ2-1
d_call: NA
cdr3_length: 14
cdr3_aa: CASSRTTQYNEQFF
cdr3_nt: TGTGCCAGTTCGCGGACTACTCAGTACAATGAGCAGTTCTTC

v_call: TRBV13
clone_size: NA
j_call: TRBJ2-5
d_call: TRBD2
cdr3_length: 16
cdr3_aa: CASSLGAGGHLGTQYF
cdr3_nt: TGTGCCAGCAGCTTAGGAGCGGGAGGCCACCTAGGGACCCAGTACTTC

v_call: TRBV4-2
clone_size: NA
j_call: TRBJ2-1
d_call: TRBD2
cdr3_length: 16
cdr3_aa: CASSRTGTSGRSEQFF
cdr3_nt: TGTGCCAGCAGCCGGACAGGGACTAGCGGGAGGAGTGAGCAGTTCTTC

v_call: TRBV7-9
clone_size: NA
j_call: TRBJ1-2
d_call: NA
cdr3_length: 11
cdr3_aa: CASSLHYGYTF
cdr3_nt: TGTGCCAGCAGCTTACACTATGGCTACACCTTC

v_call: TRBV18
clone_size: NA
j_call: TRBJ2-7
d_call: NA
cdr3_length: 14
cdr3_aa: CASSPTQTSYEQYF
cdr3_nt: TGTGCCAGCTCGCCGACACAGACCTCGTACGAGCAGTACTTC

v_call: TRBV25-1
clone_size: NA
j_call: TRBJ1-1
d_call: NA
cdr3_length: 13
cdr3_aa: CASSDTGSTEAFF
cdr3_nt: TGTGCCAGCAGTGATACAGGGAGCACTGAAGCTTTCTTT

v_call: TRBV30
clone_size: NA
j_call: TRBJ2-5
d_call: TRBD2
cdr3_length: 15
cdr3_aa: CAWTRGLAGGETQYF
cdr3_nt: TGTGCCTGGACCAGAGGGCTAGCGGGAGGAGAGACCCAGTACTTC

v_call: TRBV4-1
clone_size: NA
j_call: TRBJ2-7
d_call: NA
cdr3_length: 12
cdr3_aa: CASSQGAYEQYF
cdr3_nt: TGCGCCAGCAGCCAAGGGGCCTACGAGCAGTACTTC

v_call: TRBV6-5
clone_size: NA
j_call: TRBJ2-7
d_call: NA
cdr3_length: 11
cdr3_aa: CASSYAYEQYF
cdr3_nt: TGTGCCAGCAGTTACGCCTACGAGCAGTACTTC

v_call: TRBV9
clone_size: NA
j_call: TRBJ1-5
d_call: NA
cdr3_length: 18
cdr3_aa: CASSVGDTGGFSNQPQHF
cdr3_nt: TGTGCCAGCAGCGTAGGGGACACCGGCGGCTTTAGCAATCAGCCCCAGCATTTT

v_call: TRBV12-5
clone_size: NA
j_call: TRBJ2-3
d_call: TRBD1
cdr3_length: 13
cdr3_aa: CASRQGAVDTQYF
cdr3_nt: TGTGCTAGTAGACAGGGGGCGGTGGATACGCAGTATTTT

v_call: TRBV5-4
clone_size: NA
j_call: TRBJ2-2
d_call: NA
cdr3_length: 14
cdr3_aa: CASSLDSYTGELFF
cdr3_nt: TGTGCCAGCAGCTTGGACTCCTACACCGGGGAGCTGTTTTTT

v_call: TRBV6-4
clone_size: NA
j_call: TRBJ1-1
d_call: TRBD1
cdr3_length: 14
cdr3_aa: CASRGTGPNTEAFF
cdr3_nt: TGTGCCAGCCGAGGGACAGGGCCCAACACTGAAGCTTTCTTT

v_call: TRBV5-6
clone_size: NA
j_call: TRBJ1-2
d_call: TRBD1
cdr3_length: 15
cdr3_aa: CASSRGTDPNYGYTF
cdr3_nt: TGTGCCAGCAGCCGGGGGACAGATCCTAACTATGGCTACACCTTC

v_call: TRBV2
clone_size: NA
j_call: TRBJ1-2
d_call: NA
cdr3_length: 13
cdr3_aa: CASRRTENYGYTF
cdr3_nt: TGTGCCAGCAGGAGGACGGAGAACTATGGCTACACCTTC

v_call: TRBV10-2
clone_size: NA
j_call: TRBJ2-2
d_call: TRBD1
cdr3_length: 16
cdr3_aa: CASSQQQQGAAGELFF
cdr3_nt: TGCGCCAGCAGTCAACAACAACAGGGGGCGGCCGGGGAGCTGTTTTTT

v_call: TRBV28
clone_size: NA
j_call: TRBJ1-2
d_call: NA
cdr3_length: 12
cdr3_aa: CASSSEGHGYTF
cdr3_nt: TGTGCCAGCAGCTCAGAAGGGCATGGCTACACCTTC

v_call: TRBV27
clone_size: NA
j_call: TRBJ2-5
d_call: TRBD2
cdr3_length: 13
cdr3_aa: CASSLLAGETQYF
cdr3_nt: TGTGCCAGCAGTTTATTAGCGGGAGAGACCCAGTACTTC

v_call: TRBV19
clone_size: NA
j_call: TRBJ2-2
d_call: NA
cdr3_length: 13
cdr3_aa: CASSPYNTGELFF
cdr3_nt: TGTGCCAGTAGTCCCTATAACACCGGGGAGCTGTTTTTT

v_call: TRBV10-2
clone_size: NA
j_call: TRBJ2-6
d_call: NA
cdr3_length: 15
cdr3_aa: CASSPDNSGANVLTF
cdr3_nt: TGCGCCAGCAGTCCCGACAACTCGGGGGCCAACGTCCTGACTTTC

v_call: TRBV2
clone_size: NA
j_call: TRBJ1-2
d_call: NA
cdr3_length: 13
cdr3_aa: CASSEGGKIGYTF
cdr3_nt: TGTGCCAGCAGTGAAGGGGGCAAAATCGGCTACACCTTC

v_call: TRBV11-2
clone_size: NA
j_call: TRBJ2-3
d_call: NA
cdr3_length: 13
cdr3_aa: CASSFRGTDTQYF
cdr3_nt: TGTGCCAGCAGCTTTAGGGGCACAGATACGCAGTATTTT

v_call: TRBV4-1
clone_size: NA
j_call: TRBJ2-5
d_call: TRBD1
cdr3_length: 15
cdr3_aa: CASSQGTRGQETQYF
cdr3_nt: TGCGCCAGCAGCCAAGGTACCAGGGGGCAAGAGACCCAGTACTTC

v_call: TRBV28
clone_size: NA
j_call: TRBJ2-4
d_call: NA
cdr3_length: 13
cdr3_aa: CASSNWDGNIQYF
cdr3_nt: TGTGCCAGCAGCAACTGGGACGGAAACATTCAGTACTTC

v_call: TRBV14
clone_size: NA
j_call: TRBJ2-1
d_call: TRBD2
cdr3_length: 16
cdr3_aa: CASSQPAGLLGNEQFF
cdr3_nt: TGTGCCAGCAGCCAACCCGCGGGACTACTGGGGAATGAGCAGTTCTTC

v_call: TRBV7-8
clone_size: NA
j_call: TRBJ2-7
d_call: NA
cdr3_length: 13
cdr3_aa: CASSLEGHYEQYF
cdr3_nt: TGTGCCAGCAGCTTAGAGGGCCACTACGAGCAGTACTTC

v_call: TRBV25-1
clone_size: NA
j_call: TRBJ2-7
d_call: TRBD1
cdr3_length: 15
cdr3_aa: CASSPTGQGAGEQYF
cdr3_nt: TGTGCCAGCAGTCCCACGGGACAGGGGGCTGGAGAGCAGTACTTC

v_call: TRBV25-1
clone_size: NA
j_call: TRBJ1-6
d_call: NA
cdr3_length: 13
cdr3_aa: CASSVDMGSPLHF
cdr3_nt: TGTGCCAGCAGTGTCGATATGGGTTCACCCCTCCACTTT

v_call: TRBV7-2
clone_size: NA
j_call: TRBJ2-3
d_call: TRBD2
cdr3_length: 18
cdr3_aa: CASSLAGTSGRGADTQYF
cdr3_nt: TGTGCCAGCAGCTTAGCAGGGACTAGCGGGCGAGGGGCGGATACGCAGTATTTT

v_call: TRBV9
clone_size: NA
j_call: TRBJ2-4
d_call: NA
cdr3_length: 16
cdr3_aa: CASSVDPRGAKNIQYF
cdr3_nt: TGTGCCAGCAGCGTTGATCCACGTGGGGCCAAAAACATTCAGTACTTC

v_call: TRBV7-9
clone_size: NA
j_call: TRBJ2-7
d_call: NA
cdr3_length: 12
cdr3_aa: CASSFEGSQQYF
cdr3_nt: TGTGCCAGCAGCTTCGAAGGGAGCCAGCAGTACTTC

v_call: TRBV6-4
clone_size: once
j_call: TRBJ2-5
d_call: NA
cdr3_length: 12
cdr3_aa: CASIQPGFVAYF
cdr3_nt: TGTGCCAGCATCCAGCCCGGATTTGTAGCGTACTTC

v_call: TRBV28
clone_size: NA
j_call: TRBJ1-1
d_call: NA
cdr3_length: 14
cdr3_aa: CASSLGGSNTEAFF
cdr3_nt: TGTGCCAGCAGTTTGGGAGGGTCGAACACTGAAGCTTTCTTT

v_call: TRBV19
clone_size: NA
j_call: TRBJ2-7
d_call: NA
cdr3_length: 15
cdr3_aa: CASSTRTESSYEQYF
cdr3_nt: TGTGCCAGTAGTACCCGGACAGAGAGCTCCTACGAGCAGTACTTC

v_call: TRBV7-3
clone_size: once
j_call: TRBJ2-1
d_call: NA
cdr3_length: 14
cdr3_aa: CASSSSTVGVEQFF
cdr3_nt: TGTGCCAGCAGCTCCTCAACGGTGGGAGTTGAGCAGTTCTTC

v_call: TRBV9
clone_size: NA
j_call: TRBJ2-1
d_call: TRBD1
cdr3_length: 15
cdr3_aa: CASSVSGQVLGEQFF
cdr3_nt: TGTGCCAGCAGCGTATCGGGACAGGTCCTAGGGGAGCAGTTCTTC